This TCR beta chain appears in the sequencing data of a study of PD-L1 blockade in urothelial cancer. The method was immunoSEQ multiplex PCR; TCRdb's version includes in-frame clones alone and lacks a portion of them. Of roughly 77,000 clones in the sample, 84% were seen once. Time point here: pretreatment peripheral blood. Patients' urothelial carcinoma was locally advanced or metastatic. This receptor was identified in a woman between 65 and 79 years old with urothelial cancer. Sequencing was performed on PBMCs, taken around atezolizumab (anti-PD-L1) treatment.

The CDR3: CASSVASQREGGEQFF. The CDR3 bases are TGTGCCAGCAGCGTAGCCTCCCAGCGGGAGGGCGGTGAGCAGTTCTTC. The chain uses TRBV9 and TRBJ2-1; 10 bases line up with TRBD2. V lost 0 bases, J lost 9 bases, and 9 bases stayed unmatched. The CDR3 consists of 16 residues. Germline CDR1 is SGDLS and CDR2 is YYNGEE.